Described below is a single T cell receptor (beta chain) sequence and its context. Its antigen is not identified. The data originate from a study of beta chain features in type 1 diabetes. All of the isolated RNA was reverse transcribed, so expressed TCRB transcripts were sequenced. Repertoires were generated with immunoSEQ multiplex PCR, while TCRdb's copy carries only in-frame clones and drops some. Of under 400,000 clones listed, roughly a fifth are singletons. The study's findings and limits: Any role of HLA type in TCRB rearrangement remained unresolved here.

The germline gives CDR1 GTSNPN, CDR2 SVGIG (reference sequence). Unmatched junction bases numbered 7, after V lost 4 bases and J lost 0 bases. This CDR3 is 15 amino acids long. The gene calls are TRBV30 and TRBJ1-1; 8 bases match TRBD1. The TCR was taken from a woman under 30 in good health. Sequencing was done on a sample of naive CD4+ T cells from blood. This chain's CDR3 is CAWTYRGSMNTEAFF. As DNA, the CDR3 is TGTGCCTGGACCTACAGGGGGTCCATGAACACTGAAGCTTTCTTT.